This T cell receptor (beta chain) was observed in a study of shared clonotypes between healthy human individuals. Assay used: immunoSEQ multiplex PCR; TCRdb lists only in-frame clones, some missing. Among millions of clones, roughly nine tenths were seen once, and the ten largest hold roughly 0.15%. Donors comprised healthy HIV-negative adults lacking recent acute infections or vaccinations. The CD4+ fraction was divided into a CD45RA+ naive subset and a CD45RA-negative memory subset. Study results and limitations: For sorted subsets, rarefaction showed incomplete sequencing despite large depth.

Comments on this clone: Its target is not known.

Sequenced sample: naive CD4+ T cells sorted from blood. Subset here: CD45RA+ positively selected. The receptor was derived from a man younger than 30 in good health.

The CDR3 region is CASCEPGLTNEQFF. The CDR3 DNA sequence: TGTGCCAGCTGCGAACCTGGACTAACAAATGAGCAGTTCTTC. The V and J genes are TRBV6-6 and TRBJ2-1, with D perhaps matching TRBD2 (6 bases). V lost 8 bases and J lost 7, with 18 bases in between. This CDR3 has 14 residues. Germline CDR1 and CDR2: MNHNY and SVGAGI (reference sequence).